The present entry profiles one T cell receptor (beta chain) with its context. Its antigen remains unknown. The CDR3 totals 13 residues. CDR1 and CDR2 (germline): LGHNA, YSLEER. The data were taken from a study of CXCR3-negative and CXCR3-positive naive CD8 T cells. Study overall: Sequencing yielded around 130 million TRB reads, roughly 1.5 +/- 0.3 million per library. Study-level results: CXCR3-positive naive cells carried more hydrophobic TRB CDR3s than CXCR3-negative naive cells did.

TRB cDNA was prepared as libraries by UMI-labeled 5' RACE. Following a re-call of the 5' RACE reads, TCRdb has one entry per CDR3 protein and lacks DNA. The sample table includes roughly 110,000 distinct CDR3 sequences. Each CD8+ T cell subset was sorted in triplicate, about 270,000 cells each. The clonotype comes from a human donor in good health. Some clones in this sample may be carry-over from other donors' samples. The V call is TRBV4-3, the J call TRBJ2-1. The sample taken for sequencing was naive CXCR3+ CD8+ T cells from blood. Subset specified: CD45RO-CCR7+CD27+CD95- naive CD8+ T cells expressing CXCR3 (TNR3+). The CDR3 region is CASSQDRLRRQFF.